The T cell receptor (beta chain) under discussion was sequenced for a study of cytomegalovirus exposure and HLA in healthy donors. Trimming took 1 base from V and 4 from J, leaving 13 bases between them. Germline CDR1 and CDR2: MNHEY and SMNVEV (reference sequence). This CDR3 region has 15 residues. PCR was performed using 60 Vbeta and 13 Jbeta primers. TCRdb's copy holds only in-frame clones and misses some; the assay was immunoSEQ multiplex PCR. The sample has 140,000 to 150,000 clones, more than 70% seen once. Note on this clone: Its antigen is unidentified.

Overall study results and limits: Reportedly, TCR beta sequences accurately predicted HLA-A and HLA-B alleles in most subjects.

The chain has TRBV27 and TRBJ1-2, with D maybe TRBD1 (5 bases). The sequence derives from a woman in her 40s in good health and CMV-seronegative. The sample was PBMCs. The CDR3 DNA follows: TGTGCCAGCAGTTTATTGAGCAGGGTAGGCTATGGCTACACCTTC. As protein: CASSLLSRVGYGYTF.